This TCR beta chain was observed in a study of blood T cell repertoires in COVID-19. Study overall: There were acute and convalescent COVID-19 samples, and they came from the United States, Italy and Spain. PBMCs, B-cell-depleted T cells, or T cells were the source of the cDNA or gDNA that made up the material.

Looked up from germline, CDR1 is MDHEN and CDR2 is SYDVKM. V was clipped by 8 bases and J by 4 bases, with 11 bases between them. The length of the CDR3 is 13 residues. This clone was recorded once. Under the authors' procedure: Estimated nucleated cell counts came from reference gene primer amplification. Sequenced by immunoSEQ multiplex PCR; TCRdb stores in-frame clones only, minus some. V, J and clone size are those of that table, while D and trimming were read from the DNA. The table records 150,000 to 190,000 clones, about 80% of them present only once. The clonotype comes from a man in his 60s with acute or convalescent COVID-19. The sample was peripheral blood. This chain uses TRBV28 with TRBJ2-2; D is unclear. The CDR3 loop reads CASSTPGTGELFF. The CDR3 coding sequence is TGTGCCAGCTCTACCCCCGGCACCGGGGAGCTGTTTTTT.